The 23 T cell receptor beta chains in this list originate from one sample, sequenced in a study of T-cell reconstitution after alpha-beta-depleted transplantation in children. Molecular barcoding with unique molecular identifiers was used for the TCRbeta library. Using its own MiXCR run on the PCR reads, TCRdb lists one record per CDR3 protein. The table lists 640,000 or so distinct CDR3 sequences, over 15% of them singletons. This sample comprised PBMCs from the stem cell graft donor, obtained from the stem cell graft. Every receptor here comes from a human donor who donated a stem cell graft to a child with acute myeloid leukemia.

The J gene is TRBJ2-7, the V gene TRBV25-1; D perhaps matches TRBD1 (5 bases). This CDR3 spans 13 amino acids. Between the trimmed V and J ends, which lost 1 base and 7 bases, there was a span of 11 bases. Germline V CDR1 and CDR2: MGHDK, SYGVNS. The CDR3 region is CASSESPPGEQYF. The CDR3, as DNA: TGTGCCAGCAGTGAATCCCCCCCAGGGGAGCAGTACTTC.

The gene calls are TRBV11-2 and TRBJ2-5; D possibly matches TRBD1 or TRBD2 (5 bases each). This CDR3 has 15 residues. CDR1 and CDR2 (germline): SGHAT, FQNNGV. Trimming cost V 5 bases and J 0 bases, with 13 bases left between them. The DNA for the CDR3 is TGTGCCAGCAGCCAAGAAGGGACGTACCAAGAGACCCAGTACTTC. Translation gives CASSQEGTYQETQYF.

This clonotype was observed at least ten times. This chain links TRBV20-1 with TRBJ2-6; no definite D call. V was shortened by 0 bases and J by 2 bases, with 5 bases between the two germline ends. Per germline, CDR1 DFQATT and CDR2 SNEGSKA (reference sequence). The CDR3 sequence is 14 residues long. The CDR3 sequence: CSARDGPGANVLTF. CDR3 nucleotides: TGCAGTGCTAGAGATGGACCTGGGGCCAACGTCCTGACTTTC.

V is TRBV7-2 and J is TRBJ1-2; D is undetermined. The germline V gene encodes CDR1 SGHTA and CDR2 FQGNSA. Trimming shortened V by 5 bases and J by 2 bases, and 6 bases separated the two germline ends. The CDR3 is 12 residues long. The CDR3 sequence is CASSPFNYGYTF. CDR3 coding DNA: TGTGCCAGCAGCCCCTTCAACTATGGCTACACCTTC.

This clonotype was detected many times. The genes are TRBV7-2 and TRBJ1-2; no clear D. This CDR3 has 14 residues. With 5 bases removed from V and 0 bases from J, the gap between germline ends came to 10 bases. The V gene's germline CDR1 is SGHTA and CDR2 FQGNSA. The CDR3 spells CASSPRAANYGYTF. The CDR3 DNA sequence: TGTGCCAGCAGCCCGAGAGCAGCTAACTATGGCTACACCTTC.

As regards this clonotype: A much larger clone differs from this one at a single base, so this may be a read error. This chain uses TRBV6-5 with TRBJ2-2; tentatively, D is TRBD2 (5 bases). CDR3 size: 12 residues. Germline assignment: CDR1 MNHEY and CDR2 SVGAGI. CDR3 sequence reads: CASSYLTGEQFF. The CDR3 bases are TGTGCCAGCAGTTACCTAACCGGGGAGCAGTTTTTT.

With respect to this clonotype: With a much larger clone just one base away, this may be a read error. The J gene is TRBJ2-3, the V gene TRBV5-1; D unresolved. Germline CDR1 reads SGHRS; CDR2 reads YFSETQ. There are 15 residues in the CDR3. The ends were cut back, 0 bases at V and 1 base at J, with 9 bases in the middle. The CDR3 sequence is CASSLDGRGTDTQYF. Written as DNA, the CDR3 is TGCGCCAGCAGCTTGGATGGCCGGGGCACAGATACGCAGTATTTT.

This clonotype was counted many times. CDR3: CSVGLAGGPPDTQYF. Written as DNA, the CDR3 is TGCAGCGTTGGACTAGCGGGGGGACCCCCAGATACGCAGTATTTT. The gene calls are TRBV29-1 and TRBJ2-3; the match to TRBD2 covers 13 bases. V lost 4 bases to trimming and J lost 4 bases; unmatched junction nucleotides: 5. CDR1 and CDR2 from the germline V gene are SQVTM and ANQGSEA. The CDR3 sequence is 15 residues long.

In its sample, this clonotype was seen many times. The rearrangement uses TRBV29-1 and TRBJ2-1; no definite D call. This CDR3 region has 13 residues. Deletions cut 6 bases from V and 3 bases from J, with 12 bases between. The germline CDR1 and CDR2 sequences are SQVTM and ANQGSEA. The DNA for the CDR3 is TGCAGCGTGGCCTTTTATGGCTACAATGAGCAGTTCTTC. It translates to CSVAFYGYNEQFF.

The J gene is TRBJ1-1, the V gene TRBV21-1; the table calls TRBD1, which could not be checked here. TRBV21-1 is recorded as a pseudogene. The CDR3 runs 14 residues. CDR3 region: CASREVGQNTEAFF. In DNA form, the CDR3 reads TGTGCCAGCAGAGAGGTGGGACAGAACACTGAAGCTTTCTTT.

The J gene is TRBJ2-7, the V gene TRBV5-1; TRBD1 or TRBD2 may be the D gene (5 bases each). The V and J ends lost 4 bases and 6 bases respectively, with 11 bases between them. This CDR3 has 12 amino acids. Per germline, CDR1 SGHRS and CDR2 YFSETQ. CDR3 in amino acids: CASSPGTGEQYF. The CDR3 DNA reads TGCGCCAGCAGCCCAGGGACCGGCGAGCAGTACTTC.

This clonotype was picked up many times. This chain joins TRBV13 and TRBJ2-7; 9 nucleotides align to TRBD1. The CDR3 covers 15 residues. J gave up 6 bases and V 0 bases, and 6 bases lay outside the gene matches. Per germline, CDR1 PRHDT and CDR2 FYEKMQ (reference sequence). CDR3 in amino acids: CASSLGGTGSSEQYV. CDR3 in DNA: TGTGCCAGCAGCTTAGGAGGGACAGGGTCTTCCGAGCAGTACGTC.

There are many counts of this clonotype. This chain joins TRBV20-1 and TRBJ1-5; 10 bases fit TRBD1. Trimming took 5 bases from V and 7 from J; bases not matched to a gene: 14. Germline V lookup: CDR1 DFQATT, CDR2 SNEGSKA (reference sequence). The CDR3 runs to 16 residues. The chain's CDR3 is CSAQGWDRGRGQPQHF. CDR3 in DNA: TGCAGTGCTCAAGGGTGGGACAGGGGCCGGGGACAGCCCCAGCATTTT.

This clonotype was picked up many times. The chain couples TRBV7-2 to TRBJ2-7; D is uncertain. With 3 bases removed from V and 7 bases from J, the gap between germline ends came to 7 bases. The germline V gene encodes CDR1 SGHTA and CDR2 FQGNSA. This CDR3 region has 11 residues. The CDR3 DNA reads TGTGCCAGCAGCTTTTTACAGGAGCAGTACTTC. Translation: CASSFLQEQYF.

This clonotype has at least ten counts. J is TRBJ2-3 and V is TRBV20-1; D unresolved. Trimming removed 5 bases from V and 2 bases from J, with 11 bases in between. The CDR3 has 13 amino acids. The V gene's germline CDR1 is DFQATT and CDR2 SNEGSKA (reference sequence). Here the CDR3 DNA reads TGCAGTGCTCGGGTTACGAACACAGATACGCAGTATTTT. Translated, it gives CSARVTNTDTQYF.

V usage is TRBV7-3 and J usage is TRBJ1-2, with 7 positions matching TRBD1. Trimming took 5 bases from V and 8 from J; bases not matched to a gene: 8. Per germline, CDR1 SGHTA and CDR2 FQGTGA. The CDR3 is 13 residues long. The CDR3 loop reads CASSGRQGGGYTF. CDR3 DNA sequence: TGTGCCAGCAGCGGTAGACAGGGCGGAGGCTACACCTTC.

This sequence joins TRBV5-6 and TRBJ2-3; 7 bases align to TRBD2. Germline V gene lookup returns CDR1 SGHDT and CDR2 YYEEEE. V dropped 0 bases and J dropped 0; count of bases not matched to a gene: 7. This CDR3 spans 17 amino acids. CDR3 residues: CASSLDLLAASTDTQYF. For the CDR3, the DNA is TGTGCCAGCAGCTTGGATTTGCTAGCGGCTAGCACAGATACGCAGTATTTT.

The chain couples TRBV20-1 to TRBJ2-3; a possible D gene is TRBD2 (5 bases). Germline V CDR1 and CDR2: DFQATT, SNEGSKA (reference sequence). This CDR3 is built from 16 residues. V was clipped by 0 bases and J by 5 bases, with 18 bases between them. DNA for the CDR3: TGCAGTGCTAGAGATCGAGGCTCCCCCCGGGGAGATACGCAGTATTTT. It encodes CSARDRGSPRGDTQYF.

This clonotype was counted a few times. The chain has TRBV5-1 and TRBJ1-2; a possible D gene is TRBD1 (5 bases). The CDR3 length is 15 residues. CDR1 is SGHRS, CDR2 YFSETQ, per germline. The ends were cut back, 4 bases at V and 6 bases at J, with 19 bases in the middle. CDR3 sequence (DNA): TGCGCCAGCAGCCCGCATGGGGGAGGAGCGGATGGCTACACCTTC. It yields the protein CASSPHGGGADGYTF.

Many counts were recorded for this clonotype. V usage is TRBV6-1 and J usage is TRBJ1-1; 7 bases align to TRBD1. J lost 5 bases, V lost 4 bases, and 7 bases had no gene match. CDR3 length: 14 residues. In germline, CDR1 is MNHNS, CDR2 SASEGT. CDR3 loop: CASSVTGTATEAFF. CDR3 nucleotide sequence: TGTGCCAGCAGTGTTACAGGGACAGCGACTGAAGCTTTCTTT.

There are many counts of this clonotype. The V call is TRBV20-1, the J call TRBJ2-7; 8 bases map to TRBD1. Germline V gene data show CDR1 as DFQATT and CDR2 as SNEGSKA (reference sequence). J was trimmed by 3 bases and V by 0 bases; bases with no gene match: 4. The CDR3 runs to 14 residues. As DNA, the CDR3 is TGCAGTGCTAGAGATCAGGACAGGGTCTACGAGCAGTACTTC. It translates to CSARDQDRVYEQYF.

The sample holds many counts of this clonotype. V gene TRBV20-1 combines with J gene TRBJ1-5; 9 positions match TRBD1. The V segment lost 4 bases and the J segment 6 bases; nucleotides outside the gene matches: 1. This CDR3 is 12 amino acids long. From germline, CDR1 is DFQATT and CDR2 SNEGSKA (reference sequence). In nucleotides, the CDR3 is TGCAGTGCTAAACAGGGGGCTCAGCCCCAGCATTTT. This sequence encodes CSAKQGAQPQHF.

The chain combines TRBV11-2 with TRBJ1-3; 7 bases map to TRBD1. The V gene's germline CDR1 is SGHAT and CDR2 FQNNGV. The CDR3 has 18 residues. The ends lost 4 bases at V and 1 base at J; junction bases unmatched: 13. CDR3 amino acids: CASSWSATGAQSGNTIYF. The CDR3, as DNA: TGTGCCAGCAGCTGGTCCGCTACAGGGGCACAGTCTGGAAACACCATATATTTT.